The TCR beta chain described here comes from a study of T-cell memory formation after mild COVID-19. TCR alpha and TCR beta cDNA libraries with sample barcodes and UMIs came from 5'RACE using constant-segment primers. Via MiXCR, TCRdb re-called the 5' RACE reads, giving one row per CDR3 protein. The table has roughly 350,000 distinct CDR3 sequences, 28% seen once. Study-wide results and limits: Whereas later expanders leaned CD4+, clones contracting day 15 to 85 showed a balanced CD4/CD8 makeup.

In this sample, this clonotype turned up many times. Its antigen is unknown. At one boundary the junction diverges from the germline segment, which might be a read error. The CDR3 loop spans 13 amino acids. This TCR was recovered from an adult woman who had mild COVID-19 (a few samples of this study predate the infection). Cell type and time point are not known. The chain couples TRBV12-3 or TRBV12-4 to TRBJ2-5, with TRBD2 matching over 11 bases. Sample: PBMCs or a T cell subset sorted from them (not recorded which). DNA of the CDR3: TGTGCCAGCAGTCTAGCGGGAGGTTCTACCCAGTACTTC. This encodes CASSLAGGSTQYF.